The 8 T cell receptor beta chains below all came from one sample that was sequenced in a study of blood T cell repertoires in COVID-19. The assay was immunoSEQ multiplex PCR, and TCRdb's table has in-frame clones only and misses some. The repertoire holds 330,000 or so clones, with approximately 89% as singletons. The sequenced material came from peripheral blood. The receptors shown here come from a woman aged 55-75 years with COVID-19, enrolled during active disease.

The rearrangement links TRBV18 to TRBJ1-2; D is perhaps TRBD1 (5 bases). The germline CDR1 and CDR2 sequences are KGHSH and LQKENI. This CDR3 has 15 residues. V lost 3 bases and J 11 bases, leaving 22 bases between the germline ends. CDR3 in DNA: TGTGCCAGCTCACCCAATAGGGACTCCTTCGTAGGGTACACCTTC. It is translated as CASSPNRDSFVGYTF.

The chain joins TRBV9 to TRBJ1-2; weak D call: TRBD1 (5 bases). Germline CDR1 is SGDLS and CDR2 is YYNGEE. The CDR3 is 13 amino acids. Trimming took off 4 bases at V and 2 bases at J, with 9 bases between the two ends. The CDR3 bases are TGTGCCAGCAGCTTCCAGGGAAACTATGGCTACACCTTC. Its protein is CASSFQGNYGYTF.

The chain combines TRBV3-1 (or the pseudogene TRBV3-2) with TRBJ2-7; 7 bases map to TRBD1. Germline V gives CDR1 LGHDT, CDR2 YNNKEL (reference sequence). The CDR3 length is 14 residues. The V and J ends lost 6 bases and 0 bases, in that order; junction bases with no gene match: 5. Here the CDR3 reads CASSDRALSYEQYF. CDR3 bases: TGTGCCAGCAGTGACAGGGCCCTCTCCTACGAGCAGTACTTC.

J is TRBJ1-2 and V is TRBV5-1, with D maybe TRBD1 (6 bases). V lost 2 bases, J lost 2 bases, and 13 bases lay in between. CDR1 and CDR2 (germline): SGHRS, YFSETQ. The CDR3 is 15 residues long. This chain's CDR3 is CASSFATGSNYGYTF. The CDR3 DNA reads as TGCGCCAGCAGCTTCGCCACAGGGTCGAACTATGGCTACACCTTC.

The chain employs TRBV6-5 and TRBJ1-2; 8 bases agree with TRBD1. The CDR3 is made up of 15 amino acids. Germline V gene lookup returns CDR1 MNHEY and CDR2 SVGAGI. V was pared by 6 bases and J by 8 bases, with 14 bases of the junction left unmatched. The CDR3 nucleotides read TGTGCCAGCAGCCTCACCAATCAGGGGGCGGGGGGCTACACCTTC. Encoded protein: CASSLTNQGAGGYTF.

The DNA for the CDR3 is TGTGCCAGCAGCTTAGTGGAGGGGTTGCCTTTCTTT. Its protein is CASSLVEGLPFF. The chain joins TRBV7-8 to TRBJ1-1, with D tentatively TRBD1 (5 bases). The germline gives CDR1 SGHVS, CDR2 FQNEAQ. Trimming pared 1 base from V and 12 bases from J, leaving 12 bases between. This CDR3 has 12 residues.

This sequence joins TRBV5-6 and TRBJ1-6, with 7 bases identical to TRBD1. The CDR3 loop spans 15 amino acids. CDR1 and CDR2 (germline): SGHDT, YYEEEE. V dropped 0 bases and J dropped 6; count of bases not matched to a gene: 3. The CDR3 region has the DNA TGTGCCAGCAGCTTGGGCTCAGGGGGTAATTCACCCCTCCACTTT. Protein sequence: CASSLGSGGNSPLHF.

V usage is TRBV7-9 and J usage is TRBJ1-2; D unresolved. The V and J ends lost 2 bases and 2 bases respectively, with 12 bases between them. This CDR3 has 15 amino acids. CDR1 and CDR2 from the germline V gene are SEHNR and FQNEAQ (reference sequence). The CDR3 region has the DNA TGTGCCAGCAGCTTAATTCAGGCTCGGAACTATGGCTACACCTTC. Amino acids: CASSLIQARNYGYTF.